Following are 12 T cell receptor beta chains from one sample sequenced in a study of control samples from healthy donors and cancer patients. Using immunoSEQ multiplex PCR, the repertoire was profiled, and TCRdb retains in-frame clones only, with some absent. Among 400,000 to 500,000 clones listed, roughly 90% were seen once. Sequenced input: PBMCs. Every receptor here comes from a man in his forties with head and neck cancer.

This clone was detected once. The same CDR3 also results from other DNA sequences found in this sample. The CDR3: CASSLRTSVTSSYEQYF. The CDR3 DNA sequence: TGTGCCAGCAGCCTAAGGACTAGCGTAACAAGCTCCTACGAGCAGTACTTC. The chain recombines TRBV7-8 with TRBJ2-7; 9 bases line up with TRBD2. Germline V CDR1 and CDR2: SGHVS, FQNEAQ. Germline trimming cut 5 bases from V and 0 bases from J; bases unmatched to any gene: 11. There are 17 residues in the CDR3.

CDR3 sequence reads: CASSKGGSSYEQYF. As DNA, the CDR3 is TGTGCCAGCAGTAAAGGGGGAAGCTCCTACGAGCAGTACTTC. The chain links TRBV28 to TRBJ2-7, with D possibly TRBD1 on 6 matching bases. Trimming cost V 5 bases and J 0 bases, with 11 bases left between them. CDR1 is MDHEN and CDR2 is SYDVKM in the germline V gene. The CDR3 contains 14 residues. The whole variable domain, remainder taken from reference TRBV28 and TRBJ2-7, is DVKVTQSSRYLVKRTGEKVFLECVQDMDHENMFWYRQDPGLGLRLIYFSYDVKMKEKGDIPEGYSVSREKKERFSLILESASTNQTSMYLCASSKGGSSYEQYFGPGTRLTVT.

The chain employs TRBV27 and TRBJ2-5; perhaps TRBD2 as D (6 bases). Trimming removed 11 bases at V and 5 bases at J, with 21 bases between. The CDR3 is made up of 14 amino acids. Germline CDR1 MNHEY, CDR2 SMNVEV (reference sequence). The CDR3 here is CARRLVGGGETQYF. In DNA form, the CDR3 reads TGTGCCCGTCGACTAGTCGGAGGCGGGGAGACCCAGTACTTC.

J is TRBJ1-2 and V is TRBV10-3; D is ambiguous. CDR3 length equals 13 residues. V lost 8 bases, J lost 2 bases, and 12 bases lay in between. Germline V gene sequence: CDR1 ENHRY, CDR2 SYGVKD. CDR3 loop: CAIQEERNYGYTF. The DNA of the CDR3 is TGTGCCATCCAGGAGGAGAGAAACTATGGCTACACCTTC.

The chain links TRBV30 to TRBJ2-3, with 9 positions matching TRBD1. V was clipped by 3 bases and J by 2 bases; unmatched bases: 0. Germline V gene sequence: CDR1 GTSNPN, CDR2 SVGIG (reference sequence). The CDR3 loop spans 13 amino acids. The CDR3 nucleotides are TGTGCCTGGAGACAGGGGGCCACAGATACGCAGTATTTT. It translates to CAWRQGATDTQYF. Together with reference TRBV30 and TRBJ2-3, the CDR3 gives the full variable domain: SQTIHQWPATLVQPVGSPLSLECTVEGTSNPNLYWYRQAAGRGLQLLFYSVGIGQISSEVPQNLSASRPQDRQFILSSKKLLLSDSGFYLCAWRQGATDTQYFGPGTRLTVL.

This clone was counted only a few times. In nucleotides, the CDR3 is TGTGCCAGTAATACAGAGAATCAGCCCCAGCATTTT. It encodes CASNTENQPQHF. The chain uses TRBV28 and TRBJ1-5; D remains unclear. Germline V CDR1 and CDR2: MDHEN, SYDVKM. V was trimmed by 9 bases and J by 4 bases, leaving 10 bases between them. This CDR3 spans 12 amino acids.

The chain has TRBV7-9 and TRBJ1-4, with 12 bases aligning to TRBD1. In germline, CDR1 is SEHNR, CDR2 FQNEAQ (reference sequence). The CDR3 loop spans 15 amino acids. V dropped 4 bases and J dropped 8; count of bases not matched to a gene: 5. The CDR3 spells CASSWDRGQREKLFF. The CDR3 nucleotides are TGTGCCAGCAGCTGGGACAGGGGGCAGAGAGAAAAACTGTTTTTT.

The table lists this clone with a count of one. The chain couples TRBV12-2 to TRBJ2-2; TRBD2 is the table's D call, not checked against the DNA. TRBV12-2 is a known pseudogene. The CDR3 spans 13 residues. CDR3 nucleotides: TGTGCAAGTGGGACTAAGAACACCGGGGAGCTGTTTTTT. Its translation is CASGTKNTGELFF.

This rearrangement joins TRBV7-2 to TRBJ2-5; the match to TRBD1 covers 9 bases. The CDR3 contains 14 residues. The trim removed 5 bases at V and 5 bases at J, leaving 6 bases unmatched. Germline CDR1 is SGHTA and CDR2 is FQGNSA. For the CDR3, the DNA is TGTGCCAGCAGCCGGGACAGGGTTGGGGAGACCCAGTACTTC. Translating it yields CASSRDRVGETQYF.

The rearrangement links TRBV7-2 to TRBJ2-7; D unclear. Germline V gene lookup returns CDR1 SGHTA and CDR2 FQGNSA. V gave up 2 bases and J gave up 8 bases, with 10 bases separating them. The CDR3 extends over 12 amino acids. CDR3 region: CASSLLVQQQYF. CDR3 in DNA: TGTGCCAGCAGCTTATTGGTTCAGCAGCAGTACTTC.

This chain uses TRBV13 with TRBJ2-7; D might be TRBD1 (5 bases). The ends were cut back, 5 bases at V and 4 bases at J, with 9 bases in the middle. This CDR3 comprises 12 residues. CDR1 is PRHDT and CDR2 is FYEKMQ in the germline V gene (reference sequence). As DNA, the CDR3 is TGTGCCAGCAGCGCGACAGCTTACGAGCAGTACTTC. This translates into CASSATAYEQYF.

This clone occurred once. The chain has TRBV11-3 and TRBJ2-2; D gene unclear. V gave up 0 bases and J gave up 3 bases, with 2 bases separating them. Germline values: CDR1 SGHNT, CDR2 YENEEA. This CDR3 comprises 13 residues. The CDR3 coding sequence is TGTGCCAGCAGCTTAGACGACACCGGGGAGCTGTTTTTT. The encoded protein is CASSLDDTGELFF.